Listed below are T cell receptor beta chains from one sample, sequenced in a study of Graves' ophthalmopathy and Graves' hyperthyroidism. TCRdb reanalysed the multiplex PCR reads using MiXCR and keeps one entry per CDR3 protein. The data show approximately 460,000 distinct CDR3 sequences, 13% to 15% seen once. The sequencing sample was made of blood. The receptors here all came from a woman aged 25 to 39 with Graves' ophthalmopathy. CDR3s include the opening cysteine and the closing phenylalanine or tryptophan. The D gene is left open where the match is weak. A row's size may be missing; if present it is once, few, many or a size class.

abundance: many; j_gene: TRBJ2-7; v_gene: TRBV7-3; d_gene: TRBD2; CDR3aa: CASSSIAGVAEQYF; CDR3nt: TGTGCCAGCAGCTCCATAGCGGGAGTTGCCGAGCAGTACTTC
abundance: many; j_gene: TRBJ2-4; v_gene: TRBV6-1; d_gene: TRBD2; CDR3aa: CASIISGVGNIQYF; CDR3nt: TGTGCCAGCATCATTAGCGGGGTTGGAAACATTCAGTACTTC
abundance: many; j_gene: TRBJ1-1; v_gene: TRBV29-1; d_gene: NA; CDR3aa: CSVADRLNTEAFF; CDR3nt: TGCAGCGTGGCAGACAGGTTGAACACTGAAGCTTTCTTT
abundance: many; j_gene: TRBJ2-7; v_gene: TRBV20-1; d_gene: TRBD2; CDR3aa: CSATETSGGPYEQYF; CDR3nt: TGCAGTGCTACGGAAACTAGCGGGGGGCCCTACGAGCAGTACTTC
abundance: many; j_gene: TRBJ1-1; v_gene: TRBV11-2; d_gene: NA; CDR3aa: CASSLWSSRLNTEAFF; CDR3nt: TGTGCCAGCAGCTTATGGTCGAGCAGGTTGAACACTGAAGCTTTCTTT
abundance: many; j_gene: TRBJ2-7; v_gene: TRBV15; d_gene: NA; CDR3aa: CATSRAGDSSYEQYF; CDR3nt: TGTGCCACCAGCAGAGCGGGGGACAGCTCCTACGAGCAGTACTTC
abundance: many; j_gene: TRBJ2-5; v_gene: TRBV2; d_gene: TRBD1; CDR3aa: CASSADRAVGTQYF; CDR3nt: TGTGCCAGCAGTGCGGACAGGGCGGTTGGGACCCAGTACTTC
abundance: many; j_gene: TRBJ1-2; v_gene: TRBV28; d_gene: NA; CDR3aa: CASSPPNTGRANYGYTF; CDR3nt: TGTGCCAGCAGTCCCCCCAACACAGGGCGTGCTAACTATGGCTACACCTTC
abundance: many; j_gene: TRBJ2-7; v_gene: TRBV28; d_gene: TRBD2; CDR3aa: CASSFFPTSGREYEQYF; CDR3nt: TGTGCCAGCAGTTTTTTTCCGACTAGCGGGAGGGAATACGAGCAGTACTTC
abundance: many; j_gene: TRBJ1-1; v_gene: TRBV6-1; d_gene: NA; CDR3aa: CASRDDTSKAFF; CDR3nt: TGTGCCAGCAGGGATGACACCTCGAAAGCTTTCTTT
abundance: NA; j_gene: TRBJ1-2; v_gene: TRBV12-3/TRBV12-4; d_gene: TRBD1; CDR3aa: CASSQRQGGYGYTF; CDR3nt: TGTGCCAGCAGTCAACGACAGGGAGGCTATGGCTACACCTTC
abundance: many; j_gene: TRBJ2-5; v_gene: TRBV7-2; d_gene: NA; CDR3aa: CASSWRGVGGQETQYF; CDR3nt: TGTGCCAGCAGCTGGAGGGGGGTAGGGGGCCAAGAGACCCAGTACTTC
abundance: many; j_gene: TRBJ2-5; v_gene: TRBV2; d_gene: NA; CDR3aa: CASEPWETQYF; CDR3nt: TGTGCCAGCGAGCCCTGGGAGACCCAGTACTTC
abundance: NA; j_gene: TRBJ2-2; v_gene: TRBV20-1; d_gene: TRBD2; CDR3aa: CSARGLASLSNTGELFF; CDR3nt: TGCAGTGCTAGAGGACTAGCTTCACTCTCGAACACCGGGGAGCTGTTTTTT
abundance: many; j_gene: TRBJ1-1; v_gene: TRBV5-1; d_gene: NA; CDR3aa: CASSLRGWNTEAFF; CDR3nt: TGCGCCAGCAGCTTGAGGGGTTGGAACACTGAAGCTTTCTTT
abundance: many; j_gene: TRBJ2-6; v_gene: TRBV6-1; d_gene: NA; CDR3aa: CASSEDQGSGANVLTF; CDR3nt: TGTGCCAGCAGTGAAGATCAGGGATCTGGGGCCAACGTCCTGACTTTC
abundance: NA; j_gene: TRBJ2-7; v_gene: TRBV7-8; d_gene: NA; CDR3aa: CASSLGAGESYEQYF; CDR3nt: TGTGCCAGCAGCTTAGGAGCTGGAGAATCCTACGAGCAGTACTTC
abundance: NA; j_gene: TRBJ2-5; v_gene: TRBV6-5; d_gene: NA; CDR3aa: CASSSSGLAGEETQYF; CDR3nt: NA
abundance: NA; j_gene: TRBJ2-5; v_gene: TRBV7-7; d_gene: NA; CDR3aa: CASSLGLGGTQYF; CDR3nt: TGTGCTAGCAGCTTAGGCCTGGGGGGGACCCAGTACTTC
abundance: many; j_gene: TRBJ1-2; v_gene: TRBV20-1; d_gene: TRBD1; CDR3aa: CSARRQGRYGYTF; CDR3nt: TGCAGTGCTAGACGACAGGGGAGATATGGCTACACCTTC
abundance: NA; j_gene: TRBJ1-5; v_gene: TRBV2; d_gene: TRBD1; CDR3aa: CASSGQQGISQPQHF; CDR3nt: TGTGCCAGCAGTGGACAACAGGGGATCTCGCAGCCTCAGCATTTT
abundance: many; j_gene: TRBJ2-7; v_gene: TRBV20-1; d_gene: TRBD2; CDR3aa: CSARDQTSGFLTYEQYF; CDR3nt: TGCAGTGCTAGAGATCAAACTAGCGGGTTTCTGACCTACGAGCAGTACTTC
abundance: few; j_gene: TRBJ1-6; v_gene: TRBV11-2; d_gene: TRBD1; CDR3aa: CASSLQGADWRSYNSPLHF; CDR3nt: TGTGCCAGCAGCTTGCAGGGGGCGGATTGGAGGTCCTATAATTCACCCCTCCACTTT
abundance: few; j_gene: TRBJ2-5; v_gene: TRBV19; d_gene: NA; CDR3aa: CASSLQGEILETQYF; CDR3nt: TGTGCCAGTAGTCTACAAGGGGAGATTCTGGAGACCCAGTACTTC
abundance: many; j_gene: TRBJ1-2; v_gene: TRBV12-3/TRBV12-4; d_gene: NA; CDR3aa: CASTKLGDGYTF; CDR3nt: TGTGCCAGCACCAAATTGGGGGACGGCTACACCTTC
abundance: NA; j_gene: TRBJ1-1; v_gene: TRBV4-1; d_gene: NA; CDR3aa: CASSLGGGRSTEAFF; CDR3nt: TGCGCCAGCAGCCTAGGGGGGGGCCGTAGCACTGAAGCTTTCTTT
abundance: many; j_gene: TRBJ1-2; v_gene: TRBV12-3/TRBV12-4; d_gene: NA; CDR3aa: CASSFSLQYGYTF; CDR3nt: TGTGCCAGCAGTTTTTCGCTCCAGTATGGCTACACCTTC
abundance: many; j_gene: TRBJ1-1; v_gene: TRBV2; d_gene: TRBD1; CDR3aa: CASSVQGGYTEAFF; CDR3nt: TGTGCCAGCAGTGTACAGGGGGGCTACACTGAAGCTTTCTTT
abundance: NA; j_gene: TRBJ1-1; v_gene: TRBV29-1; d_gene: NA; CDR3aa: CSVEERLSTEAFF; CDR3nt: TGCAGCGTTGAAGAGCGATTAAGCACTGAAGCTTTCTTT
abundance: many; j_gene: TRBJ1-2; v_gene: TRBV9; d_gene: NA; CDR3aa: CASSVSPGLNYGYTF; CDR3nt: TGTGCCAGCAGCGTATCTCCGGGACTTAACTATGGCTACACCTTC
abundance: many; j_gene: TRBJ2-1; v_gene: TRBV12-3/TRBV12-4; d_gene: NA; CDR3aa: CASSSYNEQFF; CDR3nt: TGTGCCAGCAGTTCTTACAATGAGCAGTTCTTC
abundance: many; j_gene: TRBJ2-5; v_gene: TRBV4-2; d_gene: NA; CDR3aa: CASRRGGGLQETQYF; CDR3nt: TGTGCCAGCAGACGAGGGGGGGGCTTACAAGAGACCCAGTACTTC
abundance: many; j_gene: TRBJ1-3; v_gene: TRBV27; d_gene: NA; CDR3aa: CASGRGGNTIYF; CDR3nt: TGTGCCAGCGGCCGAGGGGGAAACACCATATATTTT
abundance: NA; j_gene: TRBJ2-3; v_gene: TRBV7-2; d_gene: NA; CDR3aa: CASSRTDTKYF; CDR3nt: TGTGCCAGCAGCCGCACAGATACGAAGTATTTT
abundance: NA; j_gene: TRBJ1-5; v_gene: TRBV19; d_gene: NA; CDR3aa: CASSILMGQGHQPQHF; CDR3nt: TGTGCCAGTAGTATTTTGATGGGGCAGGGACATCAGCCCCAGCATTTT
abundance: many; j_gene: TRBJ1-1; v_gene: TRBV15; d_gene: TRBD1; CDR3aa: CATSTTGAFTEAFF; CDR3nt: TGTGCCACCAGCACAACAGGGGCGTTCACTGAAGCTTTCTTT
abundance: few; j_gene: TRBJ2-1; v_gene: TRBV11-2; d_gene: TRBD1; CDR3aa: CASSSGQGSYNEQFF; CDR3nt: TGTGCCAGCAGCTCGGGACAGGGCTCCTACAATGAGCAGTTCTTC
abundance: few; j_gene: TRBJ2-5; v_gene: TRBV5-6; d_gene: TRBD2; CDR3aa: CASSSEIAGIGETQYF; CDR3nt: TGTGCCAGCAGCTCAGAAATAGCGGGAATTGGGGAGACCCAGTACTTC
abundance: few; j_gene: TRBJ2-1; v_gene: TRBV30; d_gene: TRBD1; CDR3aa: CAWSVGQDYNEQFF; CDR3nt: TGTGCCTGGAGTGTAGGACAGGACTACAATGAGCAGTTCTTC
abundance: many; j_gene: TRBJ2-5; v_gene: TRBV19; d_gene: TRBD1; CDR3aa: CASGPLGDSSIETQYF; CDR3nt: TGTGCCAGTGGCCCCCTCGGGGACAGCAGTATCGAGACCCAGTACTTC
abundance: many; j_gene: TRBJ2-5; v_gene: TRBV7-9; d_gene: TRBD1; CDR3aa: CASTFAPGQGLETQYF; CDR3nt: TGTGCCAGCACCTTCGCCCCGGGACAGGGGTTGGAGACCCAGTACTTC
abundance: many; j_gene: TRBJ2-7; v_gene: TRBV15; d_gene: TRBD1; CDR3aa: CATSLRGQGMGEQYF; CDR3nt: TGTGCCACCAGCCTTCGGGGACAGGGCATGGGCGAGCAGTACTTC
abundance: many; j_gene: TRBJ1-5; v_gene: TRBV24-1; d_gene: NA; CDR3aa: CATSDGGTQPQHF; CDR3nt: TGTGCCACCAGTGACGGGGGGACCCAGCCCCAGCATTTT
abundance: many; j_gene: TRBJ1-2; v_gene: TRBV12-3/TRBV12-4; d_gene: NA; CDR3aa: CASSFPGAVFQGYGYTF; CDR3nt: TGTGCCAGCAGTTTCCCCGGGGCAGTTTTTCAAGGCTATGGCTACACCTTC
abundance: NA; j_gene: TRBJ1-1; v_gene: TRBV30; d_gene: NA; CDR3aa: CAWSLRVSDQAFF; CDR3nt: TGTGCCTGGAGTCTAAGAGTATCTGACCAAGCTTTCTTT
abundance: many; j_gene: TRBJ2-7; v_gene: TRBV6-1; d_gene: NA; CDR3aa: CASSELTLSAYEQYF; CDR3nt: TGTGCCAGCAGTGAACTGACGCTCTCCGCCTACGAGCAGTACTTC
abundance: many; j_gene: TRBJ1-1; v_gene: TRBV5-1; d_gene: NA; CDR3aa: CASSPRVMNTEAFF; CDR3nt: TGCGCCAGCAGCCCTAGGGTCATGAACACTGAAGCTTTCTTT
abundance: many; j_gene: TRBJ2-5; v_gene: TRBV20-1; d_gene: NA; CDR3aa: CSARDRLVQETQYF; CDR3nt: TGCAGTGCTAGAGATCGACTCGTACAAGAGACCCAGTACTTC
abundance: many; j_gene: TRBJ1-3; v_gene: TRBV12-3/TRBV12-4; d_gene: NA; CDR3aa: CASSQLGRTAGNTIYF; CDR3nt: TGTGCCAGCAGTCAACTTGGTAGGACTGCTGGAAACACCATATATTTT
abundance: many; j_gene: TRBJ2-4; v_gene: TRBV25-1; d_gene: NA; CDR3aa: CASSEYLRDKNIQYF; CDR3nt: TGTGCCAGCAGTGAATATCTCAGGGACAAAAACATTCAGTACTTC
abundance: many; j_gene: TRBJ2-7; v_gene: TRBV6-8; d_gene: TRBD1; CDR3aa: CASSYGTVPYEQYF; CDR3nt: TGTGCCAGCAGTTACGGGACAGTTCCTTACGAGCAGTACTTC
abundance: many; j_gene: TRBJ2-7; v_gene: TRBV3-1; d_gene: NA; CDR3aa: CASSQAGYEQYF; CDR3nt: TGTGCCAGCAGCCAAGCCGGCTACGAGCAGTACTTC
abundance: NA; j_gene: TRBJ1-1; v_gene: TRBV20-1; d_gene: NA; CDR3aa: CSASFRTMNTEAFF; CDR3nt: TGCAGTGCTTCCTTTAGAACTATGAACACTGAAGCTTTCTTT
abundance: many; j_gene: TRBJ1-5; v_gene: TRBV6-5; d_gene: NA; CDR3aa: CASSYHNQPQHF; CDR3nt: TGTGCCAGCAGTTACCACAATCAGCCCCAGCATTTT
abundance: many; j_gene: TRBJ2-7; v_gene: TRBV30; d_gene: TRBD1; CDR3aa: CACSRTGGGQPYEQYF; CDR3nt: TGTGCCTGCAGTAGGACAGGGGGCGGACAACCCTACGAGCAGTACTTC
abundance: NA; j_gene: TRBJ1-3; v_gene: TRBV6-5; d_gene: NA; CDR3aa: CASSYSQELSSGNTIYF; CDR3nt: TGTGCCAGCAGTTACTCCCAGGAACTCAGCTCTGGAAACACCATATATTTT
abundance: many; j_gene: TRBJ2-5; v_gene: TRBV28; d_gene: TRBD2; CDR3aa: CASSLRGRGGQETQYF; CDR3nt: TGTGCCAGCAGCCTCCGGGGGCGGGGGGGACAAGAGACCCAGTACTTC
abundance: NA; j_gene: TRBJ2-5; v_gene: TRBV12-3/TRBV12-4; d_gene: TRBD2; CDR3aa: CASSSTGRETQYF; CDR3nt: TGTGCCAGCAGTTCGACCGGGAGGGAGACCCAGTACTTC